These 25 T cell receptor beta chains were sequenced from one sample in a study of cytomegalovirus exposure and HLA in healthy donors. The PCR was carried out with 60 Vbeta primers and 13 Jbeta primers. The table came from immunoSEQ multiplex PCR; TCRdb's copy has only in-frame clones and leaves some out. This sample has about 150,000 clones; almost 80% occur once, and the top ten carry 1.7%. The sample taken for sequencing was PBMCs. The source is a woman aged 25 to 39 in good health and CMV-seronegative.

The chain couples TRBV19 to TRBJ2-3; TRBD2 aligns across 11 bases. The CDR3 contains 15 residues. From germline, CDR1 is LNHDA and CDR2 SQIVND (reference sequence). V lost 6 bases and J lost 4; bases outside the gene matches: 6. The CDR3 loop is CASRNSGGASDTQYF. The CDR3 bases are TGTGCCAGTAGGAATAGCGGGGGGGCCTCAGATACGCAGTATTTT.

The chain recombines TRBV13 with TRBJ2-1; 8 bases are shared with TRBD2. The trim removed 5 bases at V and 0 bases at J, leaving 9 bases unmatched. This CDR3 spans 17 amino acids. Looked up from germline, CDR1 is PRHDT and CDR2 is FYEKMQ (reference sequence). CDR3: CASSPRPGGASYNEQFF. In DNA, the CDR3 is TGTGCCAGCAGCCCACGTCCGGGGGGGGCCTCCTACAATGAGCAGTTCTTC. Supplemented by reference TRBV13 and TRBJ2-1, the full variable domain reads AAGVIQSPRHLIKEKRETATLKCYPIPRHDTVYWYQQGPGQDPQFLISFYEKMQSDKGSIPDRFSAQQFSDYHSELNMSSLELGDSALYFCASSPRPGGASYNEQFFGPGTRLTVL.

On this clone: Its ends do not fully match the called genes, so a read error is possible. The CDR3 nucleotides are TGTTCCAGCAGCTTAGCGGAGGCCATCGGGGCCAACGTCCTGACTTTC. Encoded protein: CSSSLAEAIGANVLTF. This chain joins TRBV7-9 and TRBJ2-6, with D possibly matching TRBD2 (6 bases). The CDR3 is 16 amino acids. Germline loops: CDR1 SEHNR, CDR2 FQNEAQ (reference sequence).

CDR3 coding DNA: TGTGCCAGCAGCTTAGGACAGAATAGCAATCAGCCCCAGCATTTT. It is translated as CASSLGQNSNQPQHF. The rearrangement links TRBV7-9 to TRBJ1-5; tentative D call: TRBD1 (5 bases). Looked up from germline, CDR1 is SEHNR and CDR2 is FQNEAQ (reference sequence). V lost 1 base and J lost 0, with 7 bases in between. This CDR3 contains 15 residues.

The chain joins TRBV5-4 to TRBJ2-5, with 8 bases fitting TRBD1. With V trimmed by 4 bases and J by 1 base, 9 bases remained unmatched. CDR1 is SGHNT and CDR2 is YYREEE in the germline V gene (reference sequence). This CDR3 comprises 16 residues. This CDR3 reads CASSRQGPRAQETQYF. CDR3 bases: TGTGCCAGCAGCCGACAGGGGCCCCGGGCCCAAGAGACCCAGTACTTC.

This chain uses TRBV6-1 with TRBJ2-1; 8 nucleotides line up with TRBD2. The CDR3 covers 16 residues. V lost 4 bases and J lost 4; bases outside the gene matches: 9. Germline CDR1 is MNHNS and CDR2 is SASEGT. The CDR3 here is CASSVTAGASYNEQFF. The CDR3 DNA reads TGTGCCAGCAGTGTGACAGCGGGGGCCTCTTACAATGAGCAGTTCTTC.

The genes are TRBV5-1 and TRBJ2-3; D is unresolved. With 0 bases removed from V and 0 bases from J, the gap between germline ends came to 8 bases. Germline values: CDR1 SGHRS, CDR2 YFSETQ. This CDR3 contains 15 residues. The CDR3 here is CASSLGRRSTDTQYF. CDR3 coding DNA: TGCGCCAGCAGCTTGGGGCGGAGAAGCACAGATACGCAGTATTTT.

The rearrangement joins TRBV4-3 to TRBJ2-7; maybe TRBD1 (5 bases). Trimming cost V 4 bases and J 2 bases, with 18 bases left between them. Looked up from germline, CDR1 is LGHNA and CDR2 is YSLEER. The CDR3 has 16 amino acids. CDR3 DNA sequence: TGCGCCAGCAGCCGACAGACAGCCTATGAGACCTACGAGCAGTACTTC. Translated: CASSRQTAYETYEQYF.

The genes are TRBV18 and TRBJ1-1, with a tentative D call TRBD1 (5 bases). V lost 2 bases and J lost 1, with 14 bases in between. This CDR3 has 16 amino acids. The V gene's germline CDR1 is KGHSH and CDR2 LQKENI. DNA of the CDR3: TGTGCCAGCTCACCAGGGAGGGGCGGGAGGAACACTGAAGCTTTCTTT. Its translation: CASSPGRGGRNTEAFF.

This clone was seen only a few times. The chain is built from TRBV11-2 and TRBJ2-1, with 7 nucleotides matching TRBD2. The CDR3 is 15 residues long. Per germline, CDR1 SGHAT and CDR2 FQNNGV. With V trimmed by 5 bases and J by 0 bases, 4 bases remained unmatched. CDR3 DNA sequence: TGTGCCAGCAGCGGGGGGGGAAGCTCCTACAATGAGCAGTTCTTC. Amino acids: CASSGGGSSYNEQFF.

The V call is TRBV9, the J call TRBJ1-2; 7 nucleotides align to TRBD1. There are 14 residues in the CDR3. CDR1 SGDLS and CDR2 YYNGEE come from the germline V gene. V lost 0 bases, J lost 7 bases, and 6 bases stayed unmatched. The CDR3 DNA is TGTGCCAGCAGCGTAGGGCAGGGGGGCGTTGGCTACACCTTC. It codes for CASSVGQGGVGYTF.

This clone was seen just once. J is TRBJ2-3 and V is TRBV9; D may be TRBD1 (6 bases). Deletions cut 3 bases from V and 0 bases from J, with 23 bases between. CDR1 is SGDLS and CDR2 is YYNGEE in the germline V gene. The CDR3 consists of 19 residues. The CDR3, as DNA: TGTGCCAGCAGCGCTCGATCCGCAAAGGGGGAGTGGAGCACAGATACGCAGTATTTT. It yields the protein CASSARSAKGEWSTDTQYF. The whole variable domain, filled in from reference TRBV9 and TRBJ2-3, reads DSGVTQTPKHLITATGQRVTLRCSPRSGDLSVYWYQQSLDQGLQFLIQYYNGEERAKGNILERFSAQQFPDLHSELNLSSLELGDSALYFCASSARSAKGEWSTDTQYFGPGTRLTVL.

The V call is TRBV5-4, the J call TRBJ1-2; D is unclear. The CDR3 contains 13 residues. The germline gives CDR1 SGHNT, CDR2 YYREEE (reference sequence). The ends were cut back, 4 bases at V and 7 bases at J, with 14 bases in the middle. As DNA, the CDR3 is TGTGCCAGCAGCAACATCGGAGCCGCTGGCTACACCTTC. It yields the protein CASSNIGAAGYTF.

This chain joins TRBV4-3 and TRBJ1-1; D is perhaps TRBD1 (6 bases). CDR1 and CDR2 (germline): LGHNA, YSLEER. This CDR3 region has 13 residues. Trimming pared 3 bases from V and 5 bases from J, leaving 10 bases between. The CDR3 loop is CASSQSQGTEAFF. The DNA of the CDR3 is TGCGCCAGCAGCCAGTCCCAGGGGACTGAAGCTTTCTTT.

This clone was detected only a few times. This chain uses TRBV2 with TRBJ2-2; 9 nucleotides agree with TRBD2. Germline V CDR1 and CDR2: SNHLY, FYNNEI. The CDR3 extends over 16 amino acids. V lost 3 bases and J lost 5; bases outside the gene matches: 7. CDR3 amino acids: CASSDPRRGGTGELFF. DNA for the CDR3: TGTGCCAGCAGTGACCCAAGGCGGGGGGGGACCGGGGAGCTGTTTTTT. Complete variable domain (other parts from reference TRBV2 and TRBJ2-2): EPEVTQTPSHQVTQMGQEVILRCVPISNHLYFYWYRQILGQKVEFLVSFYNNEISEKSEIFDDQFSVERPDGSNFTLKIRSTKLEDSAMYFCASSDPRRGGTGELFFGEGSRLTVL.

CDR3 sequence (DNA): TGTGCCAGCAGCTATGACAACTCTCCCGGCTACGAGCAGTACTTC. This sequence encodes CASSYDNSPGYEQYF. This sequence joins TRBV7-3 and TRBJ2-7, with D unresolved. The CDR3 covers 15 residues. Trimming pared 4 bases from V and 3 bases from J, leaving 16 bases between. Germline V gives CDR1 SGHTA, CDR2 FQGTGA.

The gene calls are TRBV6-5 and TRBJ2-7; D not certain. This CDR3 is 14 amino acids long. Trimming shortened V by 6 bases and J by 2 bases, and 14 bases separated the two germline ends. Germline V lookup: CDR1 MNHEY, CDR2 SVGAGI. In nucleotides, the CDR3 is TGTGCCAGCAGGGTCTATAGAGTGGCCTACGAGCAGTACTTC. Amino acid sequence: CASRVYRVAYEQYF.

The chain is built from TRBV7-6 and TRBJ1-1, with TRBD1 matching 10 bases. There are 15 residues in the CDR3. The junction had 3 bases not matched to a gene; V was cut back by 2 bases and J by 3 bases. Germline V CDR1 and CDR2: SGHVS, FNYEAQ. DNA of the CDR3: TGTGCCAGCAGCTTAACAGGGACAGGGGACACTGAAGCTTTCTTT. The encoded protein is CASSLTGTGDTEAFF.

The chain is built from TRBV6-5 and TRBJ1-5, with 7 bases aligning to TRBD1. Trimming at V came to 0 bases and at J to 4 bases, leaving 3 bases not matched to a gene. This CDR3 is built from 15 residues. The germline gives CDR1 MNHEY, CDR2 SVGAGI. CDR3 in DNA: TGTGCCAGCAGTTACTCGAAGGGGGCGAATCAGCCCCAGCATTTT. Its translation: CASSYSKGANQPQHF.

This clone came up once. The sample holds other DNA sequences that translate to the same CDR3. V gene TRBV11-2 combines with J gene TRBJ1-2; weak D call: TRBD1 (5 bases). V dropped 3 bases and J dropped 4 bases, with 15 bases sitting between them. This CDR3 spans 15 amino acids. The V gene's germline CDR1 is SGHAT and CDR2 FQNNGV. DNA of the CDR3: TGTGCCAGCAGCTTCCAAAAGCCCAGGGTCTATGGCTACACCTTC. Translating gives CASSFQKPRVYGYTF.

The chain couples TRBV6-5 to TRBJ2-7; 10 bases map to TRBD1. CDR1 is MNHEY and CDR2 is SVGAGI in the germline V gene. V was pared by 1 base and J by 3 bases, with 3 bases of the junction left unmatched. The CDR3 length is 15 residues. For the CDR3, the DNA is TGTGCCAGCAGTTACTTGGGACAGGGGTTCTACGAGCAGTACTTC. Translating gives CASSYLGQGFYEQYF.

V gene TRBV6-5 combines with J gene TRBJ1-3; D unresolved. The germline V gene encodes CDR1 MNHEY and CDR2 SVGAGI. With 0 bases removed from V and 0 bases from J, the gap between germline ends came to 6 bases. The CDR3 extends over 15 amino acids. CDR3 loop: CASSYSGVSGNTIYF. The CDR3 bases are TGTGCCAGCAGTTACTCGGGAGTCTCTGGAAACACCATATATTTT.

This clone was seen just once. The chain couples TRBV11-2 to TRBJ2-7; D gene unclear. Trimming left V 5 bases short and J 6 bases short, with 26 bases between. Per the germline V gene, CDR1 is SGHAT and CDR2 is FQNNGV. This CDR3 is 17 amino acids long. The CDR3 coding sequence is TGTGCCAGCAGCCTCCACCCCGGGTCAAAAGATCTAGGCGAGCAGTACTTC. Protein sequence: CASSLHPGSKDLGEQYF.

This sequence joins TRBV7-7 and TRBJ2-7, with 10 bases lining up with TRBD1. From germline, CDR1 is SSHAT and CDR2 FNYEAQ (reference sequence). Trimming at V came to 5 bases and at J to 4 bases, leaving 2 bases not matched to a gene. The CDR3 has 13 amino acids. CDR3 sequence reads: CASSRGQGYEQYF. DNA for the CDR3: TGTGCCAGCAGCCGGGGACAGGGGTACGAGCAGTACTTC. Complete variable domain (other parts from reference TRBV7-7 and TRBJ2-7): GAGVSQSPRYKVTKRGQDVTLRCDPISSHATLYWYQQALGQGPEFLTYFNYEAQPDKSGLPSDRFSAERPEGSISTLTIQRTEQRDSAMYRCASSRGQGYEQYFGPGTRLTVT.

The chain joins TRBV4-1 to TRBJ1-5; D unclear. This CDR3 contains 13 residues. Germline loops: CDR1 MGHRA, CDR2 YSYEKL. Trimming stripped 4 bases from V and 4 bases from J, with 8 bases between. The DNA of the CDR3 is TGCGCCAGCAGCCCGCGCGGGAATCAGCCCCAGCATTTT. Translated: CASSPRGNQPQHF.